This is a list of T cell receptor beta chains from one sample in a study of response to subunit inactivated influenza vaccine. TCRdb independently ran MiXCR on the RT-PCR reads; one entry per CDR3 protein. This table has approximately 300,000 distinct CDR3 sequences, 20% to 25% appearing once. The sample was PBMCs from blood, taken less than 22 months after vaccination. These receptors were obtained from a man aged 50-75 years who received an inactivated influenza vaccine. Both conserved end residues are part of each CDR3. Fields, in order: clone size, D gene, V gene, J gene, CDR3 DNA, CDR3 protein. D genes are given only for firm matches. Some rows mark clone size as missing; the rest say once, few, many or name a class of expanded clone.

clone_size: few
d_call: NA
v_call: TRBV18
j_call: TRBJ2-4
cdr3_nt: TGTGCCAGCTCACCAAGAGTTCAGGGAAACATTCAGTACTTC
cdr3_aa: CASSPRVQGNIQYF

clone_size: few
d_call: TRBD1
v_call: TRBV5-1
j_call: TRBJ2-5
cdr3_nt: TGCGCCAGCAGCTGGAGGGGACAGGGCACCCAAGAGACCCAGTACTTC
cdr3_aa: CASSWRGQGTQETQYF

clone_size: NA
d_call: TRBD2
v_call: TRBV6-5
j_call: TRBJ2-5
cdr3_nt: TGTGCCAGCAGTTACGCGGGAGCGAGGACCCAGTACTTC
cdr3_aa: CASSYAGARTQYF

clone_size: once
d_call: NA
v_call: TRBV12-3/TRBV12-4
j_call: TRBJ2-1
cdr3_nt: TGTGCCAGCAGTTTAGGAGGGACTGGGGATGAGCAGTTCTTC
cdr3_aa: CASSLGGTGDEQFF

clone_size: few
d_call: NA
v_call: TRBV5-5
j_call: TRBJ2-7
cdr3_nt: TGTGCCAGCAGCTCCGGAGGGATCTGCGAGCAGTACTTC
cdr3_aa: CASSSGGICEQYF

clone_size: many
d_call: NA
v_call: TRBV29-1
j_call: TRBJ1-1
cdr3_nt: TGCAGCGCCGACGGTACGGGCTGGGCTTTCTTT
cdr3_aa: CSADGTGWAFF

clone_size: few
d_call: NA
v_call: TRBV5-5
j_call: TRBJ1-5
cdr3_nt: TGTGCCAGCAGCTCGTCCGGGACGAGCAATCAGCCCCAGCATTTT
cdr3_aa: CASSSSGTSNQPQHF

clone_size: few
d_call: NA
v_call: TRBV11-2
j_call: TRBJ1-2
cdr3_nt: TGTGCCAGCAGCCCTATCAGGGACTATGGCTACACCTTC
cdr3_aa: CASSPIRDYGYTF

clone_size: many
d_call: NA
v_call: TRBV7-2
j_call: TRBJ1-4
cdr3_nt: TGTGCCAGCAGCTTATACCGGGACAACGGAGTCCTGTTTTTT
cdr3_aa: CASSLYRDNGVLFF

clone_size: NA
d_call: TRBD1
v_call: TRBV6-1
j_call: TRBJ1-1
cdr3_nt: TGTGCCAGCAGTAGGCGGGACAGAAACACTGAAGCTTTCTTT
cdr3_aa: CASSRRDRNTEAFF

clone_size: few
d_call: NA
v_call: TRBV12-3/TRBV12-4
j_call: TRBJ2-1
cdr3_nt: TGTGCCAGCAGTCAGACAACGGAGAATGAGCAGTTCTTC
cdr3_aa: CASSQTTENEQFF

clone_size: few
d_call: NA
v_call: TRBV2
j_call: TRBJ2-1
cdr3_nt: TGTGCCAGCAGTGGGTTTGGTTTCGGGGTGTCCTACAATGAGCAGTTCTTC
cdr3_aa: CASSGFGFGVSYNEQFF

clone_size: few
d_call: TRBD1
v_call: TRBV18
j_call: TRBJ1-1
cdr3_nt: TGTGCCAGCTTCCCCTCGGGGACAGGGCAGGGCACTGAAGCTTTCTTT
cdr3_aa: CASFPSGTGQGTEAFF

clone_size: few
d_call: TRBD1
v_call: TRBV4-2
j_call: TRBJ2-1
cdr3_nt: TGTGCCAGCAGCCAACTATCCGGGACAGGTTTAATTGAGCAGTTCTTC
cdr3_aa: CASSQLSGTGLIEQFF

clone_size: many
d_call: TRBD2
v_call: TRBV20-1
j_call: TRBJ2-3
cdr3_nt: TGCAGTGCTAAAGGGACTAGCGGGAGGGCCGGAACAGATACGCAGTATTTT
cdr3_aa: CSAKGTSGRAGTDTQYF

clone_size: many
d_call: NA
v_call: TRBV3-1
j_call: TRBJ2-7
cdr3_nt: TGTGCCAGCAGCCAGGGTTACGAGCAGTACTTC
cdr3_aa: CASSQGYEQYF

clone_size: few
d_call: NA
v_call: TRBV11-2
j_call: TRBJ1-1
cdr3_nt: TGTGCCAGCAGCTTAAGTTTTCTTGCGGGACGGCGATTGAACACTGAAGCTTTCTTT
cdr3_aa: CASSLSFLAGRRLNTEAFF

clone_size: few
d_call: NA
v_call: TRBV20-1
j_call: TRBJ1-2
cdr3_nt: TGCAGTGCTAGATACGGACAGAACTATGGCTACACCTTC
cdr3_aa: CSARYGQNYGYTF

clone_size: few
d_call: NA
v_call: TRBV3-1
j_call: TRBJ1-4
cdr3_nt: TGTGCCAGCAGCCAACCTGACAGGAATGAAAAACTGTTTTTT
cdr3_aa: CASSQPDRNEKLFF

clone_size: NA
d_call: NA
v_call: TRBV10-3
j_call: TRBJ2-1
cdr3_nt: TGTGCCATCAAGGCCGGTTCTAGGCAGTTCTTC
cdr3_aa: CAIKAGSRQFF

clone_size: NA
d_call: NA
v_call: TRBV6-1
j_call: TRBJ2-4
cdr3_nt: TGTGCCAGCAGTAAGATGACAGGCCTAGCCAAAAACATTCAGTACTTC
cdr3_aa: CASSKMTGLAKNIQYF

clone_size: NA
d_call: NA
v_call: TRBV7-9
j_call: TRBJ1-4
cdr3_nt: TGTGCCAGCAGCTTAGCACTTTCAGATTATGAAAAACTGTTTTTT
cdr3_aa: CASSLALSDYEKLFF

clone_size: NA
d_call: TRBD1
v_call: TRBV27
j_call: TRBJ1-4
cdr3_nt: TGTGCCAGCAGTTCATACGGGACAGGGGGCTTTGGACGTTACGCAACTAATGAAAAACTGTTTTTT
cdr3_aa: CASSSYGTGGFGRYATNEKLFF

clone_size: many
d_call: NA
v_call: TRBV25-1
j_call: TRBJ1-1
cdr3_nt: TGTGCCAGCAGTGAGGGCAGGGGAGGGTACACTGAAGCTTTCTTT
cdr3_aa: CASSEGRGGYTEAFF

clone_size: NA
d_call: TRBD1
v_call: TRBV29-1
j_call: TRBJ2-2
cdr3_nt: TGCAGCGTCCGACAGGGTTGGACCGGGAAGCTGTTTTTT
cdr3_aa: CSVRQGWTGKLFF

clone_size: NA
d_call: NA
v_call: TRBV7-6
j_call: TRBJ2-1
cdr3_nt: TGTGCCAGCAGCTCACGACTTAACAATGAGCAGTTCTTC
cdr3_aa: CASSSRLNNEQFF

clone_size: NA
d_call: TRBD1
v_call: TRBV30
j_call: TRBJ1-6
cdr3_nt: TGTGCCTGGAGGACCGGGACAGGAGTCTATTCACCCCTCCACTTT
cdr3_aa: CAWRTGTGVYSPLHF

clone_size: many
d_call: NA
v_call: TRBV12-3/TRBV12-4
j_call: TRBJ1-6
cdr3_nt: TGTGCCAGCAGTTTAGGGCAGGTTTTGGCACCCCTCCACTTT
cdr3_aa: CASSLGQVLAPLHF

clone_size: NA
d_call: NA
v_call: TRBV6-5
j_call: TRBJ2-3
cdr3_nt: TGTGCCAGCAGTTACTCAAGGGAGCGTGCAGATACGCAGTATTTT
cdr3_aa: CASSYSRERADTQYF

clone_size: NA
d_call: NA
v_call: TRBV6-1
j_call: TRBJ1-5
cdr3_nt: TGTGCCAGCAGCCGCCTCTGGGGTAAGAATCAGCCCCAGCATTTT
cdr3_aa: CASSRLWGKNQPQHF

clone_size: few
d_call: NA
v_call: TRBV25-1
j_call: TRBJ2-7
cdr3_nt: TGTGCCAGCAGTGATGGGACCTACGAGCAGTACTTC
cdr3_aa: CASSDGTYEQYF

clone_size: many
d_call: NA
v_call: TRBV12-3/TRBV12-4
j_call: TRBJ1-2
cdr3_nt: TGTGCCAGCAGTCCCAGTTCAGGTCCCTATGGCTACACCTTC
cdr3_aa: CASSPSSGPYGYTF

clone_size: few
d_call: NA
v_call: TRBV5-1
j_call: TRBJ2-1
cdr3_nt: TGCGCCAGCAGCTTGTTCCGTCATAGCTCCTACAATGAGCAGTTCTTC
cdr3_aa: CASSLFRHSSYNEQFF

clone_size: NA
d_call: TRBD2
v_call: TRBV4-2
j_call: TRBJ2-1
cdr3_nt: TGTGCCAGCAGCCAAGATAGCCCCGCGGGACTAGCGGGAGTAAGCTTCTTCAATGAGCAGTTCTTC
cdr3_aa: CASSQDSPAGLAGVSFFNEQFF

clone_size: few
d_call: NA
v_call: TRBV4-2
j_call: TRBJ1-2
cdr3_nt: TGTGCCAGCAGCCAAGAGGCCGCCCGGGCCAGCTATGGCTACACCTTC
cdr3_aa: CASSQEAARASYGYTF

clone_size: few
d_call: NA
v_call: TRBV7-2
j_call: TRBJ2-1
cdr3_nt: TGTGCCAGCAGCTTAGCGGCGGTAAGCTCCTACAATGAGCAGTTCTTC
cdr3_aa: CASSLAAVSSYNEQFF

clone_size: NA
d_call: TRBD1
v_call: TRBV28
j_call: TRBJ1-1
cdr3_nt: TGTGCCAGCAGCTCACCGTCGACAGGGTTGGGCACTGAAGCTTTCTTT
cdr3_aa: CASSSPSTGLGTEAFF

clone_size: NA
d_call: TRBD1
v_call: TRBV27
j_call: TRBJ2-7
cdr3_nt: TGTGCCAGCAATCCGGGACAGGGCCTATACGAGCAGTACTTC
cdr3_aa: CASNPGQGLYEQYF

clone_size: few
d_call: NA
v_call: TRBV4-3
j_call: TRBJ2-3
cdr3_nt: TGCGCCAGCAGCCAAGAATCAACAGGGAGCGATACGCAGTATTTT
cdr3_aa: CASSQESTGSDTQYF

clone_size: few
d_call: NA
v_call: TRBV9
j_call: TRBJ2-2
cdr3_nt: TGTGCCAGCAGCGTAGATGGTCTCGGGGCAAGGGTCACCGGGGAGCTGTTTTTT
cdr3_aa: CASSVDGLGARVTGELFF

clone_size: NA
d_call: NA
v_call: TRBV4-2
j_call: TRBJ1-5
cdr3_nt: TGTGCCAGCAGCCAAGAAGGCAGGCCGTATAGCAATCAGCCCCAGCATTTT
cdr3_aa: CASSQEGRPYSNQPQHF

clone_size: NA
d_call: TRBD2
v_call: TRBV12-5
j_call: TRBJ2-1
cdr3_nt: TGTGCTAGTGGTTTTTTAGCGGGAGGCTATGTTGAGCAGTTCTTC
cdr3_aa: CASGFLAGGYVEQFF

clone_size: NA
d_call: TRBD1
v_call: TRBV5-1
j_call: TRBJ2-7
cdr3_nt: TGCGCCAGCAGCTTTGAACCGGCCGGGACAGGGCTCTACGAGCAGTACTTC
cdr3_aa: CASSFEPAGTGLYEQYF

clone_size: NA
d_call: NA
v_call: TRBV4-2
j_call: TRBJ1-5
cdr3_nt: TGTGCCAGCAGCCCTATAGGTGAGGGCAATCAGCCCCAGCATTTT
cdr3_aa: CASSPIGEGNQPQHF

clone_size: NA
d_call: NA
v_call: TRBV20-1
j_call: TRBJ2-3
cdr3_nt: TGCAGCTTTACTGTAAGAGCAGATACGCAGTATTTT
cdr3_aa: CSFTVRADTQYF

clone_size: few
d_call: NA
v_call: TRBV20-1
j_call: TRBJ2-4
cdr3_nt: TGCAGTGCTAGAGAAGGAGTAGCCAAAAACATTCAGTACTTC
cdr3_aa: CSAREGVAKNIQYF

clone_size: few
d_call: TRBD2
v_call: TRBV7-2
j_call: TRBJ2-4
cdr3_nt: TGTGCCAGCAGCTTAACTAGCGGGGTGACAAAAAACATTCAGTACTTC
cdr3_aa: CASSLTSGVTKNIQYF

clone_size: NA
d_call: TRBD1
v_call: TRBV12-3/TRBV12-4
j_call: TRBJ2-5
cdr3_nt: TGTGCCAGCAGTGCGGGACAGGGGAATCTCGAGACCCAGTACTTC
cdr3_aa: CASSAGQGNLETQYF

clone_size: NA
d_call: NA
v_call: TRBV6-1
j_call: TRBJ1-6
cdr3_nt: TGTGCCAGCAAGCAGGGCGGCAATTCACCCCTCCACTTT
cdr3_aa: CASKQGGNSPLHF

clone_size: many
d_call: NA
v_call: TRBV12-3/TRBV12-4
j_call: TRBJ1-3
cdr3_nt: TGTGCCAGCAGTTTAATGGGGTCAGGAAACACCATATATTTT
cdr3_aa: CASSLMGSGNTIYF

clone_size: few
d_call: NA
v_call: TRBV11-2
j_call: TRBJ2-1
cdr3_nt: TGTGCCAGCGGGGCTGAATACAATGAGCAGTTCTTC
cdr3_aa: CASGAEYNEQFF

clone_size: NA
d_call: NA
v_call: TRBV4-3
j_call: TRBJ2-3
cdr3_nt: TGCGCCAGCAGCCTGGGGACTTCAGGCGGAGATACGCAGTATTTT
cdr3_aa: CASSLGTSGGDTQYF

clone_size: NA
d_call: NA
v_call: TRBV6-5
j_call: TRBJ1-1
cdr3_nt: TGTGCCAGCAGTTTATCAGGGGATGTGAACACTGAAGCTTTCTTT
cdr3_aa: CASSLSGDVNTEAFF

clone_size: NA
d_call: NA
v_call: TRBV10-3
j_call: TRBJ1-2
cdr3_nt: TGTGCCATCAGTGATTACGGGACGGACTATGGCTACACCTTC
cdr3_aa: CAISDYGTDYGYTF